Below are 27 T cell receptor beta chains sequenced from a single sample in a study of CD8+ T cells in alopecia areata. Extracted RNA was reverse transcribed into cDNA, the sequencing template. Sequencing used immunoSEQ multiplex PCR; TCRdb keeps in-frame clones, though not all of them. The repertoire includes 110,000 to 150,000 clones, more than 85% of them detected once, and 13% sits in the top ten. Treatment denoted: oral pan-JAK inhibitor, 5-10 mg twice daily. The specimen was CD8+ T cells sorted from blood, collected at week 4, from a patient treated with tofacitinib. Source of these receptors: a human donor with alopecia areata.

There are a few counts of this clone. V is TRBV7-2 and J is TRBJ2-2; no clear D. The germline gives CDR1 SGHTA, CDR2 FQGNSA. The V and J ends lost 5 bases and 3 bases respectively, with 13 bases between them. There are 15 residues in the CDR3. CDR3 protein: CASSPGAPHTGELFF. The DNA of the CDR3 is TGTGCCAGCAGCCCGGGCGCACCGCACACCGGGGAGCTGTTTTTT.

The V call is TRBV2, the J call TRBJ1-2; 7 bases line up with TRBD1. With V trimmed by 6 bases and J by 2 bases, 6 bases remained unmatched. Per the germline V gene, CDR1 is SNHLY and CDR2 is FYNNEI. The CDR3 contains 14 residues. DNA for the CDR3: TGTGCCAGCAGCTTCGGACAGGAAAACTATGGCTACACCTTC. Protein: CASSFGQENYGYTF.

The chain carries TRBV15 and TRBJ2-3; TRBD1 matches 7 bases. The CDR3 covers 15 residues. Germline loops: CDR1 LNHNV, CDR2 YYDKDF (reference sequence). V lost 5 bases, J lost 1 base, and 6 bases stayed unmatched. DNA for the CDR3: TGTGCCACCAGCTTCAGGACAGGACGCACAGATACGCAGTATTTT. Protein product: CATSFRTGRTDTQYF. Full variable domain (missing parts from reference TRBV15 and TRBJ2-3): DAMVIQNPRYQVTQFGKPVTLSCSQTLNHNVMYWYQQKSSQAPKLLFHYYDKDFNNEADTPDNFQSRRPNTSFCFLDIRSPGLGDTAMYLCATSFRTGRTDTQYFGPGTRLTVL.

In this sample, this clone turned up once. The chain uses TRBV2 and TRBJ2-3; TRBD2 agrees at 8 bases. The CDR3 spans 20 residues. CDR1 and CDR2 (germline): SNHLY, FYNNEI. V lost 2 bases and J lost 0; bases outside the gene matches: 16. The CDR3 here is CASSEQEAGVSGVSTDTQYF. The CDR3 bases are TGTGCCAGCAGTGAACAAGAAGCGGGGGTTTCCGGAGTTAGCACAGATACGCAGTATTTT.

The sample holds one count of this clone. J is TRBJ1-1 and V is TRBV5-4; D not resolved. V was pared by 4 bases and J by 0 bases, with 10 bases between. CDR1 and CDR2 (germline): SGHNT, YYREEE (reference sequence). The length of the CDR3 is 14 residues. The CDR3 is CASSIGDLNTEAFF. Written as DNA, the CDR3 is TGTGCCAGCAGCATCGGGGATCTGAACACTGAAGCTTTCTTT. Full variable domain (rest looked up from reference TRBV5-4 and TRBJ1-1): ETGVTQSPTHLIKTRGQQVTLRCSSQSGHNTVSWYQQALGQGPQFIFQYYREEENGRGNFPPRFSGLQFPNYSSELNVNALELDDSALYLCASSIGDLNTEAFFGQGTRLTVV.

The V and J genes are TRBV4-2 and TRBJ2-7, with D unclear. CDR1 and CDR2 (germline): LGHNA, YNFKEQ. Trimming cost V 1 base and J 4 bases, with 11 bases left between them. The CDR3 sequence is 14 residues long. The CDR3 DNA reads TGTGCCAGCAGCCAAGCCTACATCGGGTACGAGCAGTACTTC. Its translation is CASSQAYIGYEQYF.

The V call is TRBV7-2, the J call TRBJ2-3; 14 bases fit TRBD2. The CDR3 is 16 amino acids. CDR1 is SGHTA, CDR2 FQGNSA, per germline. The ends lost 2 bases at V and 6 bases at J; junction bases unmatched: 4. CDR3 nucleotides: TGTGCCAGCAGCTTACCGGGACTAGCGGGAGCCGATACGCAGTATTTT. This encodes CASSLPGLAGADTQYF.

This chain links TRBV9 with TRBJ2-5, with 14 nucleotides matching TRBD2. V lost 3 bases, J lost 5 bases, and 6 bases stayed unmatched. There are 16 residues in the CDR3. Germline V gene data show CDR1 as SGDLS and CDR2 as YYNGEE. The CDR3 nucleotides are TGTGCCAGCAGCGGGGGACTAGCGGGAGCAGGGGAGACCCAGTACTTC. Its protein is CASSGGLAGAGETQYF.

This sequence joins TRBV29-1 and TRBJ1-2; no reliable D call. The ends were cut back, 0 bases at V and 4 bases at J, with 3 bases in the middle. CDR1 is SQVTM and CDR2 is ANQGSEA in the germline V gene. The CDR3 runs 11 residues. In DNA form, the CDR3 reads TGCAGCGTTGAAGAGGGCTATGGCTACACCTTC. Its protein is CSVEEGYGYTF. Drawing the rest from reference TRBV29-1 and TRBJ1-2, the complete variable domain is SAVISQKPSRDICQRGTSLTIQCQVDSQVTMMFWYRQQPGQSLTLIATANQGSEATYESGFVIDKFPISRPNLTFSTLTVSNMSPEDSSIYLCSVEEGYGYTFGSGTRLTVV.

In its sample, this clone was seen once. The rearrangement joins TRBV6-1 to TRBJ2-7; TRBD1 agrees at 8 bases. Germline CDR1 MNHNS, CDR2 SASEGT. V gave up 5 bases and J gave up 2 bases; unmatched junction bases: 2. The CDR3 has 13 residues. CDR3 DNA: TGTGCCAGCAGTTCCAGGGGGCCCTACGAGCAGTACTTC. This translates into CASSSRGPYEQYF.

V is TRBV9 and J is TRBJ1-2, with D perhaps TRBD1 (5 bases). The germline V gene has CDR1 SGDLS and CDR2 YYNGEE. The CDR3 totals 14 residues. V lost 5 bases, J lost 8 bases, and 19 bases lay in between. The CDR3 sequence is CASRSGPLEGGYTF. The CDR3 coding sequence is TGTGCCAGCAGGTCGGGGCCGCTGGAGGGCGGCTACACCTTC.

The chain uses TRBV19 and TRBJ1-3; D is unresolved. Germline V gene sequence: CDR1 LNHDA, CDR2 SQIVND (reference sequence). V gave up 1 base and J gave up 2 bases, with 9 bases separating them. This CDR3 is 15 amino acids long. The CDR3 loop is CASSIGTGTGNTIYF. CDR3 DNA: TGTGCCAGTAGTATAGGGACTGGAACTGGAAACACCATATATTTT.

CDR3 sequence: CASSADLTYNEQFF. CDR3 DNA: TGTGCCAGCAGTGCGGATCTGACCTACAATGAGCAGTTCTTC. The rearrangement joins TRBV6-1 to TRBJ2-1; D is undetermined. Trimming removed 4 bases at V and 2 bases at J, with 9 bases between. Germline-derived CDR1 and CDR2 are MNHNS and SASEGT. There are 14 residues in the CDR3.

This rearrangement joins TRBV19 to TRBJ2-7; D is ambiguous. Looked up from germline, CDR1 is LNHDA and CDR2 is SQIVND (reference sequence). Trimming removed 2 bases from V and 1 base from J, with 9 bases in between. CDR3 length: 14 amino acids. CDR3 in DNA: TGTGCCAGTAGTATACCCAGCCTTTCCTACGAGCAGTACTTC. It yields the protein CASSIPSLSYEQYF.

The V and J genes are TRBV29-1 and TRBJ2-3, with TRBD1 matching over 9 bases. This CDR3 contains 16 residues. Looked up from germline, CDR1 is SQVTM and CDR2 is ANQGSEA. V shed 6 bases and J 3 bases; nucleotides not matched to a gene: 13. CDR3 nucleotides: TGCAGCGTACGAAGTCGGAGGACAGGGGAGACAGATACGCAGTATTTT. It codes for CSVRSRRTGETDTQYF.

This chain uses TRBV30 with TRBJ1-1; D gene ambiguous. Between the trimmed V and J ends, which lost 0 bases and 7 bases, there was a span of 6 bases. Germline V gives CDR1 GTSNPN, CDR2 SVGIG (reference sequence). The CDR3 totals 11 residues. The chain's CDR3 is CAWSVYREAFF. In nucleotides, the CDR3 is TGTGCCTGGAGTGTATACCGTGAAGCTTTCTTT.

The CDR3 DNA reads TGCGCCAGCAGCTTGGGGCCAGATCCCAATCAGCCCCAGCATTTT. The encoded protein is CASSLGPDPNQPQHF. V usage is TRBV5-1 and J usage is TRBJ1-5; no reliable D call. Trimming pared 0 bases from V and 3 bases from J, leaving 10 bases between. The CDR3 runs to 15 residues. Germline CDR1 SGHRS, CDR2 YFSETQ.

In nucleotides, the CDR3 is TGTGCCAGCAGTTCGGGGAGTCGCTCCTACGAGCAGTACTTC. Translated, it gives CASSSGSRSYEQYF. The chain recombines TRBV27 with TRBJ2-7; a possible D gene is TRBD2 (5 bases). Germline CDR1 MNHEY, CDR2 SMNVEV (reference sequence). CDR3 size: 14 residues. The V and J ends lost 4 bases and 0 bases respectively, with 10 bases between them.

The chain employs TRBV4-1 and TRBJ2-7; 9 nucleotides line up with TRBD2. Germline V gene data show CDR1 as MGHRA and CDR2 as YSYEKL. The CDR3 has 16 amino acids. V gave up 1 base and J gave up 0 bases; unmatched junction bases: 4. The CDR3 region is CASSQVRLAASYEQYF. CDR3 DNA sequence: TGCGCCAGCAGCCAAGTCCGACTAGCGGCCTCCTACGAGCAGTACTTC.

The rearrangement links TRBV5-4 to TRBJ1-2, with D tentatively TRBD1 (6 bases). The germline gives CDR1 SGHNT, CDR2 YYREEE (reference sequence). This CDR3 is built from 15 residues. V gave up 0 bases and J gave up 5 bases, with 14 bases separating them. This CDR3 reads CASSLVPGADYGYTF. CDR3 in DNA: TGTGCCAGCAGCTTGGTTCCAGGGGCCGATTATGGCTACACCTTC.

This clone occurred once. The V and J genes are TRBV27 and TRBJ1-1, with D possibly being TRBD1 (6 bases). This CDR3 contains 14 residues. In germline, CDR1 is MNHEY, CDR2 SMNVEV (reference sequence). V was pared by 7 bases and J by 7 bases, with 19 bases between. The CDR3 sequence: CASIGGPSLGEAFF. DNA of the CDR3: TGTGCCAGCATCGGGGGCCCCTCGTTGGGTGAAGCTTTCTTT.

CDR3 bases: TGTGCCAGCAGCGACGACCCCGGGGAGCTGTTTTTT. This sequence encodes CASSDDPGELFF. The chain links TRBV5-6 to TRBJ2-2; no definite D call. Looked up from germline, CDR1 is SGHDT and CDR2 is YYEEEE. The ends were cut back, 4 bases at V and 6 bases at J, with 7 bases in the middle. There are 12 residues in the CDR3.

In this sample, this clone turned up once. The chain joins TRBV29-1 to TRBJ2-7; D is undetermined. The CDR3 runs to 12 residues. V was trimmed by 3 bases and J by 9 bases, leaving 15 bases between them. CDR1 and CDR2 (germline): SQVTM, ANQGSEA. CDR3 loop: CSVDLGNGGQYF. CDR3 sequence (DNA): TGCAGCGTTGACTTAGGGAATGGCGGGCAGTACTTC.

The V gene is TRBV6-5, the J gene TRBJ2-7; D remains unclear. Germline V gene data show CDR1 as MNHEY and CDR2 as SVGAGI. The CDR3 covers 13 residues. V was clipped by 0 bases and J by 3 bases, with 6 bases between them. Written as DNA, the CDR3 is TGTGCCAGCAGTTACTCGAACAGCTACGAGCAGTACTTC. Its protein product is CASSYSNSYEQYF.

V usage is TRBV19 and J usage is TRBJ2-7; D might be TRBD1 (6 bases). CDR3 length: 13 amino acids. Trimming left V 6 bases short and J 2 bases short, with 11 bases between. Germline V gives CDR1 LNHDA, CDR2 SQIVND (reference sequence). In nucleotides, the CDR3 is TGTGCCAGTAGACCCGGGACAACCTACGAGCAGTACTTC. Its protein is CASRPGTTYEQYF.

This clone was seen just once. This chain's CDR3 is CSVVDTGPYEQYF. CDR3 nucleotides: TGCAGCGTTGTGGACACCGGACCCTACGAGCAGTACTTC. The gene calls are TRBV29-1 and TRBJ2-7, with D possibly matching TRBD1 (5 bases). This CDR3 spans 13 amino acids. Germline CDR1 reads SQVTM; CDR2 reads ANQGSEA. V lost 4 bases and J lost 2, with 12 bases in between.

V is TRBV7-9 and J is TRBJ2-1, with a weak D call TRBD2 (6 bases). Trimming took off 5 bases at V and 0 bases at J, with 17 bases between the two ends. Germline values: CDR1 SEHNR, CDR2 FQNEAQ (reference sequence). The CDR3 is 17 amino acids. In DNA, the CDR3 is TGTGCCAGCAGCCCAACCTCCGGGACTCCCTCCTACAATGAGCAGTTCTTC. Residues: CASSPTSGTPSYNEQFF.